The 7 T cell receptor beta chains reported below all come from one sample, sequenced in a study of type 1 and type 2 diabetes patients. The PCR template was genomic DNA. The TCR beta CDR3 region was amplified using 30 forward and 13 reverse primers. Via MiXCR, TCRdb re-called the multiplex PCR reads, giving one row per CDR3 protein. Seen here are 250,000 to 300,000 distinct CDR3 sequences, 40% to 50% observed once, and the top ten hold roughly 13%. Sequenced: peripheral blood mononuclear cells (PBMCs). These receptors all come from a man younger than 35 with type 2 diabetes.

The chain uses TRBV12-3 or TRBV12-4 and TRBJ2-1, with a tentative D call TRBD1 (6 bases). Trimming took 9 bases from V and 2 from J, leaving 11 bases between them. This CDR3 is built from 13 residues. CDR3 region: CASRQVPYNEQFF. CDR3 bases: TGTGCCAGTAGACAGGTACCCTACAATGAGCAGTTCTTC.

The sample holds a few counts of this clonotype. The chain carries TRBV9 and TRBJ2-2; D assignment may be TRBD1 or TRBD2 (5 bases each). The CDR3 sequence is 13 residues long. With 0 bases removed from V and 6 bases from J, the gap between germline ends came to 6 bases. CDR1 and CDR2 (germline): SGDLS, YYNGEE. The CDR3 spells CASSVVGAGELFF. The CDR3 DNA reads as TGTGCCAGCAGCGTAGTGGGGGCCGGGGAGCTGTTTTTT.

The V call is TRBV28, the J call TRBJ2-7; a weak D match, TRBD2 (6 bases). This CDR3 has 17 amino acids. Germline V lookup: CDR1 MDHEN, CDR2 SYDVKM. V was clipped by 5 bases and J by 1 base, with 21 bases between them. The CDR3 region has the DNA TGTGCCAGCAGTCCTTCTTCTACTAGGGACTCTTCCTACGAGCAGTACTTC. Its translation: CASSPSSTRDSSYEQYF. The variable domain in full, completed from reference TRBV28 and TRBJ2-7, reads DVKVTQSSRYLVKRTGEKVFLECVQDMDHENMFWYRQDPGLGLRLIYFSYDVKMKEKGDIPEGYSVSREKKERFSLILESASTNQTSMYLCASSPSSTRDSSYEQYFGPGTRLTVT.

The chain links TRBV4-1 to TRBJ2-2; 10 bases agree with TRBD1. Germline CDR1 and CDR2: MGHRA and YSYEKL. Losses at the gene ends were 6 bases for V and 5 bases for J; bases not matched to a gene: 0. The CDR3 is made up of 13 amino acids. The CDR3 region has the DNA TGCGCCAGCAGGGACAGGGGGACCGGGGAGCTGTTTTTT. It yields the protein CASRDRGTGELFF.

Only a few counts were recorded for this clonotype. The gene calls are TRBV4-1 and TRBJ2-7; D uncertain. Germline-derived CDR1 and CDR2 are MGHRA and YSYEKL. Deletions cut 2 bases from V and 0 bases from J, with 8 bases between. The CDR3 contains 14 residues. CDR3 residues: CASSQYGGSYEQYF. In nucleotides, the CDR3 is TGCGCCAGCAGCCAATACGGCGGCTCCTACGAGCAGTACTTC.

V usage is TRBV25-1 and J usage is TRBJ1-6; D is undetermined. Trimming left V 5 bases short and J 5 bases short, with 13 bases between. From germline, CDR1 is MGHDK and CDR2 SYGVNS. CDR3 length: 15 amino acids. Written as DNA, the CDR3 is TGTGCCAGCAGTTTATGGTCCGTAGATAATTCACCCCTCCACTTT. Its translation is CASSLWSVDNSPLHF.

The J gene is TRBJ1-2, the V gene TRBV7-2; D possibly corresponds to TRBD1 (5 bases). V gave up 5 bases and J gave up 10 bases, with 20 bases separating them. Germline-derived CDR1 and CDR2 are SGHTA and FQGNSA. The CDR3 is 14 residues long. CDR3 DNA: TGTGCCAGCAGCCCCCTACTAGGCAGGGAGGACTACACCTTC. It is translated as CASSPLLGREDYTF.